What follows describes a single TCR beta chain. Its antigen is currently unknown. The CDR3 sequence is 14 residues long. Germline V lookup: CDR1 KGHSH, CDR2 LQKENI. V dropped 0 bases and J dropped 3 bases, with 8 bases sitting between them. The data stem from a study of shared clonotypes between healthy human individuals. Study-wide findings and caveats: Estimated clonotype richness was generally higher in naive than memory subsets.

Both subsets, CD45RA+ naive and CD45RA-negative memory, were split from the CD4+ cells. Running of the assay took place at deep level. Every immunoSEQ plate was one replicate of a subset's evenly spread DNA. Method: immunoSEQ multiplex PCR; TCRdb's copy keeps in-frame clones and lacks some. This table has under 2.5 million clones, roughly 90% appearing once. This TCR came from a man younger than 35 in good health. Some clones in this sample may be carry-over from other donors' samples. Sequenced input: naive CD4+ T cells from PBMCs. Sample subset: CD45RA+ positively selected. The chain recombines TRBV18 with TRBJ2-5; D possibly corresponds to TRBD1 (5 bases). The CDR3 spells CASSPPDIEETQYF. CDR3 nucleotides: TGTGCCAGCTCACCACCGGACATAGAAGAGACCCAGTACTTC.